Each of the 21 T cell receptor beta chains below was sequenced from the same sample in a study of T-cell reconstitution after alpha-beta-depleted transplantation in children. Construction of the TCRbeta library involved unique molecular identifiers. TCRdb called the PCR reads again in MiXCR, with one record for every CDR3 protein. The sample lists roughly 400,000 distinct CDR3 sequences; approximately 41% were seen once. Sample: PBMCs, taken before TCRalphabeta/CD19-depleted stem cell transplant. The receptors stem from a girl aged 2 to 9 with aplastic anemia, due to receive a stem cell transplant.

The chain recombines TRBV19 with TRBJ1-1; no definite D call. The germline V and J ends were trimmed by 3 bases and 1 base, with 6 bases remaining between them. Germline values: CDR1 LNHDA, CDR2 SQIVND (reference sequence). The CDR3 covers 13 residues. The CDR3, as DNA: TGTGCCAGTAGTATCCGGGCGAACACTGAAGCTTTCTTT. Translation: CASSIRANTEAFF. Filled out from reference TRBV19 and TRBJ1-1, the complete variable domain reads DGGITQSPKYLFRKEGQNVTLSCEQNLNHDAMYWYRQDPGQGLRLIYYSQIVNDFQKGDIAEGYSVSREKKESFPLTVTSAQKNPTAFYLCASSIRANTEAFFGQGTRLTVV.

This clonotype was recorded many times. CDR3 nucleotides: TGTGCCAGCAGGGGGCCCCGCTCTGGAAACACCATATATTTT. The encoded protein is CASRGPRSGNTIYF. J is TRBJ1-3 and V is TRBV13; D is perhaps TRBD1 (5 bases). Looked up from germline, CDR1 is PRHDT and CDR2 is FYEKMQ (reference sequence). The V end lost 6 bases, the J end lost 0 bases, and 9 bases lay between the germline ends. CDR3 size: 14 residues.

This clonotype was found many times. This chain uses TRBV5-6 with TRBJ2-1, with TRBD2 matching over 7 bases. The CDR3 loop spans 18 amino acids. Looked up from germline, CDR1 is SGHDT and CDR2 is YYEEEE. V shed 3 bases, J shed 1 base, and the junction held 13 bases outside the gene matches. The CDR3 spells CASSWRMGGGKSYNEQFF. CDR3 DNA: TGTGCCAGCAGCTGGCGAATGGGCGGGGGTAAGTCCTACAATGAGCAGTTCTTC.

This clonotype has only a few counts. This sequence joins TRBV10-3 and TRBJ1-5; the match to TRBD1 covers 7 bases. V dropped 4 bases and J dropped 5; count of bases not matched to a gene: 5. Germline-derived CDR1 and CDR2 are ENHRY and SYGVKD. The CDR3 sequence is 14 residues long. CDR3 in DNA: TGTGCCATCAGTGGTGACAGGGAGTATCAGCCCCAGCATTTT. Residues: CAISGDREYQPQHF.

There are many counts of this clonotype. The chain carries TRBV10-3 and TRBJ2-7, with D perhaps matching TRBD2 (7 bases). CDR1 is ENHRY, CDR2 SYGVKD, per germline. The CDR3 length is 15 residues. Trimming shortened V by 7 bases and J by 0 bases, and 16 bases separated the two germline ends. CDR3 sequence reads: CAITPGGTSSYEQYF. The CDR3 DNA follows: TGTGCCATCACCCCGGGGGGCACTAGCTCCTACGAGCAGTACTTC.

V and J are TRBV28 and TRBJ2-4, with TRBD2 matching 12 bases. The CDR3 length is 14 residues. Germline trimming cut 4 bases from V and 8 bases from J; bases unmatched to any gene: 3. In germline, CDR1 is MDHEN, CDR2 SYDVKM. CDR3 sequence reads: CASSSTSGSYIQYF. In DNA form, the CDR3 reads TGTGCCAGCAGTTCGACTAGCGGGAGTTACATTCAGTACTTC.

A few counts support this clonotype. This chain connects TRBV7-9 to TRBJ2-2; 8 nucleotides align to TRBD2. Trimming at V came to 6 bases and at J to 5 bases, leaving 14 bases not matched to a gene. The CDR3 runs to 17 residues. In germline, CDR1 is SEHNR, CDR2 FQNEAQ (reference sequence). The CDR3, as DNA: TGTGCCAGCAGAGTGGCGGGAGGAGTAGGAAGGACCGGGGAGCTGTTTTTT. Amino acid sequence: CASRVAGGVGRTGELFF.

This clonotype has a handful of counts. This chain joins TRBV20-1 and TRBJ2-2; 10 nucleotides line up with TRBD2. This CDR3 has 15 amino acids. Germline lookup yields CDR1 DFQATT and CDR2 SNEGSKA (reference sequence). V lost 5 bases, J lost 5 bases, and 8 bases stayed unmatched. CDR3 region: CSAPKRGGLTGELFF. The CDR3 DNA follows: TGCAGTGCTCCTAAGCGGGGGGGCCTAACCGGGGAGCTGTTTTTT.

The table lists this clonotype with a few counts. The genes are TRBV5-4 and TRBJ2-1; 15 nucleotides match TRBD2. The CDR3 loop spans 18 amino acids. In germline, CDR1 is SGHNT, CDR2 YYREEE (reference sequence). J lost 8 bases, V lost 2 bases, and 11 bases had no gene match. The CDR3 here is CASSLARTSGGAGDEQFF. The CDR3 bases are TGTGCCAGCAGCTTAGCTCGGACTAGCGGGGGGGCCGGTGATGAGCAGTTCTTC.

Ten or more counts support this clonotype. The chain carries TRBV7-2 and TRBJ1-4; D gene uncertain. Trimming removed 7 bases at V and 4 bases at J, with 10 bases between. Germline V gene sequence: CDR1 SGHTA, CDR2 FQGNSA. This CDR3 contains 13 residues. The CDR3 protein is CASTRSHNEKLFF. CDR3 coding DNA: TGTGCCAGCACCCGGAGTCATAATGAAAAACTGTTTTTT.

This clonotype was counted a few times. V is TRBV7-2 and J is TRBJ2-7; D could derive from TRBD1 or TRBD2 (6 bases each). CDR3 size: 14 residues. From germline, CDR1 is SGHTA and CDR2 FQGNSA. Trimming stripped 5 bases from V and 2 bases from J, with 13 bases between. CDR3 sequence: CASSRGTHPYEQYF. The CDR3 coding sequence is TGTGCCAGCAGCCGCGGGACACACCCCTACGAGCAGTACTTC. Filled out from reference TRBV7-2 and TRBJ2-7, the complete variable domain reads GAGVSQSPSNKVTEKGKDVELRCDPISGHTALYWYRQSLGQGLEFLIYFQGNSAPDKSGLPSDRFSAERTGGSVSTLTIQRTQQEDSAVYLCASSRGTHPYEQYFGPGTRLTVT.

This chain uses TRBV14 with TRBJ2-7; 9 bases are a match to TRBD1. CDR3 length equals 14 residues. Trimming at V came to 4 bases and at J to 4 bases, leaving 5 bases not matched to a gene. Germline V gives CDR1 SGHDN, CDR2 FVKESK. This chain's CDR3 is CASSRTGTGYEQYF. In DNA, the CDR3 is TGTGCCAGCAGCCGAACCGGGACAGGGTACGAGCAGTACTTC.

This clonotype has just a few counts. The chain employs TRBV20-1 and TRBJ2-1; the D gene could be TRBD1 or TRBD2 (5 bases each). V was shortened by 1 base and J by 5 bases, with 15 bases between the two germline ends. The CDR3 loop spans 15 amino acids. CDR1 and CDR2 from the germline V gene are DFQATT and SNEGSKA (reference sequence). The CDR3 DNA reads as TGCAGTGCTAGAGTTGAGGGACCCAGCGACAATGAGCAGTTCTTC. Its protein is CSARVEGPSDNEQFF.

The chain employs TRBV7-2 and TRBJ1-5; D remains unclear. This CDR3 is 14 amino acids long. Germline V gene data show CDR1 as SGHTA and CDR2 as FQGNSA. V lost 1 base and J lost 3, with 7 bases in between. The CDR3: CASSLEIVNQPQHF. Written as DNA, the CDR3 is TGTGCCAGCAGCTTAGAGATAGTCAATCAGCCCCAGCATTTT.

This clonotype occurred a few times. The chain couples TRBV12-3 or TRBV12-4 to TRBJ1-5; TRBD1 might be the D (5 bases). Between the trimmed V and J ends, which lost 0 bases and 0 bases, there was a span of 15 bases. CDR3 length equals 18 residues. The CDR3 bases are TGTGCCAGCAGTTTAGCCAGGGTCCTCCTAGGTAGCAATCAGCCCCAGCATTTT. This encodes CASSLARVLLGSNQPQHF.

The chain has TRBV5-1 and TRBJ2-3; D ambiguous. Germline CDR1 and CDR2: SGHRS and YFSETQ. There are 14 residues in the CDR3. The ends were cut back, 4 bases at V and 2 bases at J, with 11 bases in the middle. The CDR3 sequence is CASSLLHHTDTQYF. The CDR3 DNA follows: TGCGCCAGCAGCCTCCTTCACCACACAGATACGCAGTATTTT.

A remark on this clonotype: A read error may account for a junction end that differs from germline. This chain uses TRBV6-1 with TRBJ1-5; no reliable D call. This CDR3 has 16 amino acids. CDR1 is MNHNS, CDR2 SASEGT, per germline. CDR3 region: CASSDLLSGSTQPQHF. Here the CDR3 DNA reads TGTGCCAGCAGTGACTTACTCTCCGGGAGCACTCAGCCCCAGCATTTT.

This clonotype was seen repeatedly, ten times or more. The chain uses TRBV29-1 and TRBJ2-2; 9 nucleotides line up with TRBD1. Per germline, CDR1 SQVTM and CDR2 ANQGSEA. The trim removed 5 bases at V and 3 bases at J, leaving 4 bases unmatched. CDR3 length: 14 amino acids. DNA of the CDR3: TGCAGCGTTACCCACAGGGGGCACACCGGGGAGCTGTTTTTT. Translated: CSVTHRGHTGELFF.

The V gene is TRBV18, the J gene TRBJ2-4, with D possibly being TRBD1 or TRBD2 (5 bases each). This CDR3 region has 13 residues. Trimming left V 2 bases short and J 8 bases short, with 10 bases between. Germline V gives CDR1 KGHSH, CDR2 LQKENI. CDR3 bases: TGTGCCAGCTCACCATTGCAGGGACACATTCAGTACTTC. It encodes CASSPLQGHIQYF.

V is TRBV6-5 and J is TRBJ2-7; D remains unclear. The CDR3 totals 16 residues. Per germline, CDR1 MNHEY and CDR2 SVGAGI. V was cut by 0 bases and J by 4 bases, with 16 bases left in between. The CDR3 here is CASSYSKFSAGYEQYF. The CDR3 nucleotides are TGTGCCAGCAGTTACTCGAAGTTCTCGGCTGGATACGAGCAGTACTTC.

This clonotype was observed at least ten times. The J gene is TRBJ2-1, the V gene TRBV20-1; tentative D call: TRBD2 (5 bases). Trimming removed 3 bases from V and 0 bases from J, with 21 bases in between. The CDR3 contains 18 residues. Germline V gene sequence: CDR1 DFQATT, CDR2 SNEGSKA (reference sequence). The CDR3 sequence: CSASNSVRTLSSYNEQFF. The CDR3 nucleotides read TGCAGTGCTAGTAATAGCGTCCGGACTCTTAGCTCCTACAATGAGCAGTTCTTC.